This entry lists 15 T cell receptor beta chains sequenced from one sample in a study of cytomegalovirus exposure and HLA in healthy donors (dated by TCRdb to the late 2010s). Library preparation employed the immunoSEQ multiplex PCR assay. A mixture of 60 forward primers for TCR Vbeta segments and 13 reverse primers for TCR Jbeta segments was used in the multiplex PCR. Imported from immuneACCESS, the table was reduced by TCRdb to in-frame sequences with V and J called. These copies leave out some clones; in studies compared against another copy, an unresolved V gene accounts for under half, and the cause of the remainder is not known. The sample contains 100,000 to 150,000 clones, about 76% of them found a single time. 13% of the sample comes from the top ten. The sequenced material came from PBMCs. The receptors here all came from a woman aged 60 to 75 in good health and CMV-seropositive.

The chain uses TRBV5-6 and TRBJ1-1; the D is unclear. The CDR3 length is 13 residues. Germline V gene lookup returns CDR1 SGHDT and CDR2 YYEEEE. Deletions cut 4 bases from V and 6 bases from J, with 13 bases between. In nucleotides, the CDR3 is TGTGCCAGCAGCCGTGAGGCGTACTCTGAAGCTTTCTTT. Translation: CASSREAYSEAFF.

The chain uses TRBV5-1 and TRBJ2-7, with D perhaps matching TRBD2 (6 bases). Germline V gene lookup returns CDR1 SGHRS and CDR2 YFSETQ. This CDR3 is 13 amino acids long. V lost 3 bases, J lost 5 bases, and 12 bases lay in between. CDR3 sequence reads: CASSWTTFDEQYF. CDR3 nucleotide sequence: TGCGCCAGCAGCTGGACTACGTTTGACGAGCAGTACTTC.

The rearrangement uses TRBV18 and TRBJ1-1; maybe TRBD1 (5 bases). V lost 6 bases and J 1 base, leaving 9 bases between the germline ends. CDR3 length: 13 amino acids. Germline V gene data show CDR1 as KGHSH and CDR2 as LQKENI. The CDR3 is CASSEGQNTEAFF. For the CDR3, the DNA is TGTGCCAGCTCTGAAGGACAGAACACTGAAGCTTTCTTT.

The J gene is TRBJ2-3, the V gene TRBV7-9, with 13 bases lining up with TRBD2. V shed 5 bases and J 5 bases; nucleotides not matched to a gene: 10. This CDR3 contains 17 residues. CDR1 is SEHNR and CDR2 is FQNEAQ in the germline V gene (reference sequence). The CDR3 sequence is CASSNGLAGARVDTQYF. The CDR3 coding sequence is TGTGCCAGCAGCAATGGACTAGCGGGGGCCCGCGTAGATACGCAGTATTTT.

This chain connects TRBV7-2 to TRBJ1-5; 9 bases map to TRBD1. V was clipped by 0 bases and J by 6 bases; unmatched bases: 6. The CDR3 totals 16 residues. CDR1 and CDR2 from the germline V gene are SGHTA and FQGNSA. The CDR3, as DNA: TGTGCCAGCAGCTTAGCGTCGGACAGGGGACGTCAGCCCCAGCATTTT. It translates to CASSLASDRGRQPQHF.

The chain links TRBV18 to TRBJ1-4, with TRBD1 identical over 7 bases. The CDR3 totals 16 residues. CDR1 is KGHSH and CDR2 is LQKENI in the germline V gene. V lost 6 bases, J lost 2 bases, and 9 bases stayed unmatched. The DNA for the CDR3 is TGTGCCAGCTCGCTGGGACAGCTAGGCACTAATGAAAAACTGTTTTTT. This codes for CASSLGQLGTNEKLFF.

The chain has TRBV28 and TRBJ1-3, with a tentative D call TRBD1 (6 bases). The CDR3 is 14 residues long. Germline V lookup: CDR1 MDHEN, CDR2 SYDVKM. Trimming cost V 3 bases and J 2 bases, with 8 bases left between them. CDR3 sequence (DNA): TGTGCCAGCAGTTTGAGGGGGACTGGAAACACCATATATTTT. Translation gives CASSLRGTGNTIYF.

The rearrangement uses TRBV30 and TRBJ2-3, with 7 bases aligning to TRBD2. CDR3 length equals 16 residues. The junction had 10 bases not matched to a gene; V was cut back by 2 bases and J by 2 bases. The germline V gene encodes CDR1 GTSNPN and CDR2 SVGIG (reference sequence). The CDR3 region is CAWSTGTTQSTDTQYF. The DNA of the CDR3 is TGTGCCTGGAGTACCGGGACTACACAATCCACAGATACGCAGTATTTT.

The genes are TRBV7-3 and TRBJ1-1; D not resolved. CDR1 and CDR2 from the germline V gene are SGHTA and FQGTGA. This CDR3 has 13 residues. Trimming took off 5 bases at V and 1 base at J, with 8 bases between the two ends. The CDR3 bases are TGTGCCAGCAGCACTAATGGGAACACTGAAGCTTTCTTT. Translated, it gives CASSTNGNTEAFF.

This chain connects TRBV7-9 to TRBJ2-7; 8 bases agree with TRBD1. The germline gives CDR1 SEHNR, CDR2 FQNEAQ (reference sequence). Trimming cost V 3 bases and J 2 bases; bases outside gene matches: 6. The CDR3 runs 15 residues. The CDR3 DNA follows: TGTGCCAGCAGCTTTCGGACAGGGTCCACCTACGAGCAGTACTTC. Protein sequence: CASSFRTGSTYEQYF.

The chain couples TRBV19 to TRBJ2-5, with 11 bases matching TRBD2. Germline trimming cut 6 bases from V and 2 bases from J; bases unmatched to any gene: 8. Looked up from germline, CDR1 is LNHDA and CDR2 is SQIVND (reference sequence). The CDR3 has 16 amino acids. The DNA of the CDR3 is TGTGCCAGTAGCCTCGGGCTAGCGGGAGGACAAGAGACCCAGTACTTC. Its translation: CASSLGLAGGQETQYF.

The CDR3 coding sequence is TGTGCCAGCAGCGGAAGGGACAGCCGGTCGGGCATTCAGTACTTC. This sequence encodes CASSGRDSRSGIQYF. The chain links TRBV13 to TRBJ2-4; 7 bases are shared with TRBD1. The junction had 13 bases not matched to a gene; V was cut back by 5 bases and J by 9 bases. The CDR3 length is 15 residues. From germline, CDR1 is PRHDT and CDR2 FYEKMQ (reference sequence).

This clone was picked up a small number of times. J is TRBJ1-2 and V is TRBV15, with D maybe TRBD1 (6 bases). This CDR3 comprises 14 residues. In germline, CDR1 is LNHNV, CDR2 YYDKDF (reference sequence). V was clipped by 4 bases and J by 4 bases, with 13 bases between them. Here the CDR3 DNA reads TGTGCCACCAGCATTAGACAGGTTCCCTATGGCTACACCTTC. Translating it yields CATSIRQVPYGYTF.

V and J are TRBV28 and TRBJ2-7, with D tentatively TRBD2 (6 bases). Trimming shortened V by 5 bases and J by 5 bases, and 19 bases separated the two germline ends. The CDR3 extends over 15 amino acids. Germline-derived CDR1 and CDR2 are MDHEN and SYDVKM. CDR3 sequence reads: CASSPYSTRMDEQYF. CDR3 DNA sequence: TGTGCCAGCAGTCCGTATTCGACTAGAATGGACGAGCAGTACTTC.

The genes are TRBV4-1 and TRBJ1-1; 7 bases are a match to TRBD1. V lost 3 bases to trimming and J lost 5 bases; unmatched junction nucleotides: 3. Germline assignment: CDR1 MGHRA and CDR2 YSYEKL. CDR3 length: 13 amino acids. CDR3 amino acids: CASSQTGLTEAFF. The CDR3, as DNA: TGCGCCAGCAGCCAGACAGGGTTGACTGAAGCTTTCTTT.